These T cell receptor beta chains were read from a single sample in a study of control samples from healthy donors and cancer patients. This table comes from immunoSEQ multiplex PCR, and its TCRdb copy is limited to in-frame clones, with some not included. This table has some 97,000 clones, about 88% appearing once. The sample was blood. The receptors here all came from a woman in her forties or fifties in good health. The CDR3 runs from the conserved cysteine through the conserved F or W. D genes are given only for firm matches. Size is stated for part of the rows, as once, few or many counts, or as a class when the clone is expanded.

d_call: .
v_call: TRBV7-9
clone_size: .
j_call: TRBJ1-1
cdr3_aa: CASGLGYLNTEAFF
cdr3_nt: TGTGCCAGCGGCCTCGGCTACCTAAACACTGAAGCTTTCTTT

d_call: TRBD1
v_call: TRBV19
clone_size: .
j_call: TRBJ1-5
cdr3_aa: CATTGVNQPQHF
cdr3_nt: TGTGCCACAACAGGGGTCAATCAGCCCCAGCATTTT

d_call: .
v_call: TRBV6-5
clone_size: .
j_call: TRBJ2-1
cdr3_aa: CASSYAPQFF
cdr3_nt: TGTGCCAGCAGTTATGCCCCTCAGTTCTTC

d_call: .
v_call: TRBV5-6
clone_size: .
j_call: TRBJ1-1
cdr3_aa: CASFSTNTEAFF
cdr3_nt: TGTGCCAGCTTCTCGACGAACACTGAAGCTTTCTTT

d_call: .
v_call: TRBV6-1
clone_size: .
j_call: TRBJ1-6
cdr3_aa: CASSGDPTGRTSPLHF
cdr3_nt: TGTGCCAGCAGTGGGGACCCTACAGGGCGTACTTCACCCCTCCACTTT

d_call: TRBD2
v_call: TRBV18
clone_size: .
j_call: TRBJ2-1
cdr3_aa: CASSPGGGEQFF
cdr3_nt: TGTGCCAGCTCCCCCGGGGGGGGTGAGCAGTTCTTC

d_call: .
v_call: TRBV2
clone_size: .
j_call: TRBJ1-1
cdr3_aa: CASSGIARLGTEAFF
cdr3_nt: TGTGCCAGCAGTGGGATAGCCCGGCTGGGTACTGAAGCTTTCTTT

d_call: .
v_call: TRBV13
clone_size: .
j_call: TRBJ2-7
cdr3_aa: CASSFMGHYEQYF
cdr3_nt: TGTGCCAGCAGCTTTATGGGGCACTACGAGCAGTACTTC

d_call: TRBD1
v_call: TRBV11-2
clone_size: .
j_call: TRBJ1-2
cdr3_aa: CASSSMVMTGARGYTF
cdr3_nt: TGTGCCAGCAGCTCGATGGTTATGACAGGGGCCCGAGGCTACACCTTC

d_call: .
v_call: TRBV7-9
clone_size: once
j_call: TRBJ2-7
cdr3_aa: CASSAGGSYEQYF
cdr3_nt: TGTGCCAGCAGCGCCGGTGGCTCCTACGAGCAGTACTTC

d_call: .
v_call: TRBV27
clone_size: .
j_call: TRBJ2-1
cdr3_aa: CASSSAGHRFTNEQFF
cdr3_nt: TGTGCCAGCTCATCCGCCGGGCACAGATTTACCAATGAGCAGTTCTTC

d_call: .
v_call: TRBV19
clone_size: .
j_call: TRBJ1-2
cdr3_aa: CASTPGERPNYGYTF
cdr3_nt: TGTGCCAGTACTCCGGGAGAAAGACCTAACTATGGCTACACCTTC

d_call: .
v_call: TRBV19
clone_size: .
j_call: TRBJ2-1
cdr3_aa: CASSIPSLEQFF
cdr3_nt: TGTGCCAGTAGTATCCCTAGCCTTGAGCAGTTCTTC

d_call: .
v_call: TRBV5-6
clone_size: few
j_call: TRBJ1-1
cdr3_aa: CASSRVEHANTEAFF
cdr3_nt: TGTGCCAGCAGCCGGGTAGAACATGCGAACACTGAAGCTTTCTTT

d_call: .
v_call: TRBV24-1
clone_size: .
j_call: TRBJ2-1
cdr3_aa: CATSDLTGGSQNEQFF
cdr3_nt: TGTGCCACCAGTGATTTAACTGGTGGGTCGCAGAATGAGCAGTTCTTC

d_call: .
v_call: TRBV7-8
clone_size: .
j_call: TRBJ1-2
cdr3_aa: CASSLTTPTNYGYTF
cdr3_nt: TGTGCCAGCAGCTTAACGACGCCTACTAACTATGGCTACACCTTC

d_call: .
v_call: TRBV6-5
clone_size: .
j_call: TRBJ1-1
cdr3_aa: CASSYPGPTTEAFF
cdr3_nt: TGTGCCAGCAGTTACCCCGGACCGACGACAGAAGCTTTCTTT

d_call: .
v_call: TRBV14
clone_size: once
j_call: TRBJ2-3
cdr3_aa: CASSQFASFSPNTDTQYF
cdr3_nt: TGTGCCAGCAGCCAATTTGCCAGTTTTTCCCCAAACACAGATACGCAGTATTTT

d_call: TRBD1
v_call: TRBV6-1
clone_size: .
j_call: TRBJ2-1
cdr3_aa: CASSGRPGQGGNEQFF
cdr3_nt: TGTGCCAGCAGTGGACGCCCGGGACAGGGAGGCAATGAGCAGTTCTTC

d_call: .
v_call: TRBV4-1
clone_size: .
j_call: TRBJ1-6
cdr3_aa: CASSRERTRSDSPLHF
cdr3_nt: TGCGCCAGCAGCCGAGAACGGACACGGTCGGATTCACCCCTCCACTTT

d_call: .
v_call: TRBV30
clone_size: .
j_call: TRBJ1-2
cdr3_aa: CAWGGYGYTF
cdr3_nt: TGTGCCTGGGGAGGTTATGGCTACACCTTC

d_call: .
v_call: TRBV6-5
clone_size: .
j_call: TRBJ1-1
cdr3_aa: CASNVKGGYTEAFF
cdr3_nt: TGTGCCAGCAACGTGAAGGGGGGCTACACTGAAGCTTTCTTT

d_call: .
v_call: TRBV6-5
clone_size: .
j_call: TRBJ2-4
cdr3_aa: CASSYAVNKAKNIQYF
cdr3_nt: TGTGCCAGCAGTTACGCTGTAAACAAAGCCAAAAACATTCAGTACTTC

d_call: .
v_call: TRBV12-3/TRBV12-4
clone_size: .
j_call: TRBJ1-4
cdr3_aa: CASSLDYQEKLFF
cdr3_nt: TGTGCCAGCAGTTTAGACTACCAGGAAAAACTGTTTTTT

d_call: .
v_call: TRBV20-1
clone_size: .
j_call: TRBJ2-4
cdr3_aa: CSARIRYIQYF
cdr3_nt: TGCAGTGCTAGGATTCGGTACATTCAGTACTTC

d_call: .
v_call: TRBV6-6
clone_size: .
j_call: TRBJ2-3
cdr3_aa: CASSFPGDTQYF
cdr3_nt: TGTGCCAGCAGTTTCCCAGGGGATACGCAGTATTTT

d_call: .
v_call: TRBV6-2/TRBV6-3
clone_size: .
j_call: TRBJ1-5
cdr3_aa: CASSHAADSQPQHF
cdr3_nt: TGTGCCAGCAGTCACGCGGCGGATTCGCAGCCCCAGCATTTT

d_call: .
v_call: TRBV4-3
clone_size: .
j_call: TRBJ2-1
cdr3_aa: CASSQEAWAGSSYNEQFF
cdr3_nt: TGCGCCAGCAGCCAAGAAGCATGGGCGGGGAGCTCCTACAATGAGCAGTTCTTC

d_call: TRBD2
v_call: TRBV2
clone_size: .
j_call: TRBJ2-3
cdr3_aa: CASTDSGFGDTQYF
cdr3_nt: TGTGCCAGCACGGATAGCGGGTTCGGAGATACGCAGTATTTT

d_call: .
v_call: TRBV5-1
clone_size: .
j_call: TRBJ2-7
cdr3_aa: CASSGFSSYEQYF
cdr3_nt: TGCGCCAGCAGCGGGTTTAGCTCCTACGAGCAGTACTTC

d_call: TRBD2
v_call: TRBV7-2
clone_size: .
j_call: TRBJ2-3
cdr3_aa: CASSLERSSGPNTDTQYF
cdr3_nt: TGTGCCAGCAGCTTAGAAAGAAGTAGCGGGCCCAACACAGATACGCAGTATTTT

d_call: TRBD2
v_call: TRBV7-2
clone_size: few
j_call: TRBJ2-1
cdr3_aa: CASSFSASGYNEQFF
cdr3_nt: TGTGCCAGCAGCTTTTCTGCTAGCGGGTACAATGAGCAGTTCTTC

d_call: .
v_call: TRBV10-3
clone_size: .
j_call: TRBJ1-2
cdr3_aa: CAISESYSLVYGYTF
cdr3_nt: TGTGCCATCAGTGAGTCTTACAGCCTTGTCTATGGCTACACCTTC

d_call: TRBD1
v_call: TRBV5-1
clone_size: .
j_call: TRBJ2-5
cdr3_aa: CASSQGQGGGEETQYF
cdr3_nt: TGCGCCAGCAGCCAGGGACAGGGCGGCGGGGAAGAGACCCAGTACTTC

d_call: .
v_call: TRBV2
clone_size: .
j_call: TRBJ1-2
cdr3_aa: CASTRRGQPGYTF
cdr3_nt: TGTGCCAGCACGAGACGAGGACAGCCCGGCTACACCTTC

d_call: TRBD2
v_call: TRBV24-1
clone_size: .
j_call: TRBJ2-1
cdr3_aa: CATEFAGAPYNEQFF
cdr3_nt: TGTGCCACCGAATTTGCGGGAGCGCCCTACAATGAGCAGTTCTTC

d_call: .
v_call: TRBV7-6
clone_size: .
j_call: TRBJ2-5
cdr3_aa: CASSSRMIGETQYF
cdr3_nt: TGTGCCAGCAGCTCAAGAATGATTGGAGAGACCCAGTACTTC

d_call: .
v_call: TRBV11-2
clone_size: .
j_call: TRBJ1-5
cdr3_aa: CASSLSRGPYSNQPQHF
cdr3_nt: TGTGCCAGCAGCCTTTCACGGGGCCCATATAGCAATCAGCCCCAGCATTTT

d_call: .
v_call: TRBV7-9
clone_size: .
j_call: TRBJ1-4
cdr3_aa: CASSPWPATNEKLFF
cdr3_nt: TGTGCCAGCAGCCCCTGGCCTGCAACTAATGAAAAACTGTTTTTT

d_call: .
v_call: TRBV7-7
clone_size: .
j_call: TRBJ2-2
cdr3_aa: CASSPEVRWDTGELFF
cdr3_nt: TGTGCCAGCAGCCCAGAGGTCCGATGGGACACCGGGGAGCTGTTTTTT

d_call: TRBD2
v_call: TRBV18
clone_size: .
j_call: TRBJ2-1
cdr3_aa: CANRPSGQGNEQFF
cdr3_nt: TGTGCCAACCGCCCTAGCGGGCAAGGCAATGAGCAGTTCTTC

d_call: TRBD2
v_call: TRBV6-2/TRBV6-3
clone_size: .
j_call: TRBJ2-1
cdr3_aa: CASSFSGRGHNEQFF
cdr3_nt: TGTGCCAGCAGTTTTAGCGGGAGGGGCCACAATGAGCAGTTCTTC

d_call: .
v_call: TRBV11-2
clone_size: .
j_call: TRBJ2-7
cdr3_aa: CASSPGARVEQYF
cdr3_nt: TGTGCCAGCAGCCCCGGGGCCAGAGTGGAGCAGTACTTC

d_call: .
v_call: TRBV6-5
clone_size: .
j_call: TRBJ2-5
cdr3_aa: CASSDSFGETQYF
cdr3_nt: TGTGCCAGCAGTGACTCGTTTGGAGAGACCCAGTACTTC

d_call: .
v_call: TRBV12-5
clone_size: .
j_call: TRBJ2-3
cdr3_aa: CASGFWGGRDTQYF
cdr3_nt: TGTGCTAGTGGTTTCTGGGGGGGCCGGGATACGCAGTATTTT

d_call: .
v_call: TRBV7-9
clone_size: .
j_call: TRBJ2-5
cdr3_aa: CASSFWAGAEVAQYF
cdr3_nt: TGTGCCAGCAGCTTCTGGGCGGGGGCAGAGGTGGCCCAGTACTTC

d_call: .
v_call: TRBV7-2
clone_size: .
j_call: TRBJ1-2
cdr3_aa: CASSFNKGGYGYTF
cdr3_nt: TGTGCCAGCAGCTTTAATAAGGGGGGCTATGGCTACACCTTC

d_call: .
v_call: TRBV11-2
clone_size: .
j_call: TRBJ1-3
cdr3_aa: CASSYGGPGNTIYF
cdr3_nt: TGTGCCAGCAGCTACGGAGGTCCTGGAAACACCATATATTTT

d_call: .
v_call: TRBV30
clone_size: .
j_call: TRBJ2-1
cdr3_aa: CAQSSGRYNEQFF
cdr3_nt: TGTGCCCAGTCAAGTGGCAGATACAATGAGCAGTTCTTC

d_call: .
v_call: TRBV4-2
clone_size: .
j_call: TRBJ2-6
cdr3_aa: CASRRGNDAGANVLTF
cdr3_nt: TGTGCCAGCCGACGCGGGAATGATGCTGGGGCCAACGTCCTGACTTTC